The present T cell receptor (beta chain) was sequenced within a study of blood T cell repertoires in COVID-19. Turning to the study itself: Italy, Spain and the United States were the sources of the convalescent and acute COVID-19 samples.

This table comes from immunoSEQ multiplex PCR, and its TCRdb copy is limited to in-frame clones, with some not included. The sample holds 250,000 to 400,000 clones, about nine tenths seen once. The CDR3 is made up of 17 amino acids. The chain carries TRBV21-1 and TRBJ2-5; TRBD1 is taken as the D call from the table, unchecked against the DNA. TRBV21-1 is shown as a pseudogene. The sequencing sample was made of peripheral blood. The sequence derives from a woman younger than 45 with COVID-19, enrolled during active disease. The DNA for the CDR3 is TGTGCCAGCAGCGGACAAATCCCCGGGACAAACCAAGAGACCCAGTACTTC. As protein: CASSGQIPGTNQETQYF.